These 22 T cell receptor beta chains share one sample of origin, sequenced in a study of blood T cell repertoires in COVID-19. Libraries were prepared by immunoSEQ multiplex PCR; TCRdb keeps only in-frame clonotypes and omits some of them. Seen here are 200,000 or so clones, 79% observed once, and the top ten hold roughly a sixth. Sequencing was done on a sample of peripheral blood. The receptors derive from a man aged 55 to 70 with active or convalescent COVID-19.

The chain carries TRBV11-3 and TRBJ2-7; a weak D match, TRBD2 (5 bases). The germline V gene has CDR1 SGHNT and CDR2 YENEEA. The CDR3 totals 16 residues. V dropped 1 base and J dropped 5 bases, with 18 bases sitting between them. The DNA of the CDR3 is TGTGCCAGCAGCTTAGGCATTGGGGAGAATCGAAACGAGCAGTACTTC. Protein: CASSLGIGENRNEQYF.

The gene calls are TRBV19 and TRBJ2-7; 14 nucleotides match TRBD2. V dropped 5 bases and J dropped 6; count of bases not matched to a gene: 6. Germline V gene data show CDR1 as LNHDA and CDR2 as SQIVND (reference sequence). The CDR3 sequence is 15 residues long. The CDR3 region is CASSFGTSGSTEQYF. CDR3 DNA: TGTGCCAGTAGTTTTGGGACTAGCGGGAGTACCGAGCAGTACTTC.

V gene TRBV5-1 combines with J gene TRBJ2-1, with TRBD2 matching over 12 bases. Germline-derived CDR1 and CDR2 are SGHRS and YFSETQ. After removal of 4 bases from V and 7 bases from J, the junction contained 12 bases not matched to a gene. The CDR3 sequence is 17 residues long. The CDR3 reads CASSPRLAGEGLNEQFF. In DNA, the CDR3 is TGCGCCAGCAGCCCCAGACTAGCGGGGGAGGGTTTGAATGAGCAGTTCTTC.

V and J are TRBV6-4 and TRBJ2-1; 9 bases agree with TRBD2. With 6 bases clipped from V and 9 bases from J, the junction kept 9 bases outside the gene matches. The CDR3 runs to 14 residues. Germline V gives CDR1 MRHNA, CDR2 SNTAGT. CDR3: CASSTGTSSIEQFF. The CDR3 nucleotides read TGTGCCAGCAGCACCGGGACTAGCAGCATTGAGCAGTTCTTC.

The chain carries TRBV15 and TRBJ2-2; TRBD1 aligns across 7 bases. The V and J ends lost 0 bases and 3 bases, in that order; junction bases with no gene match: 4. The CDR3 loop spans 16 amino acids. In germline, CDR1 is LNHNV, CDR2 YYDKDF (reference sequence). CDR3 nucleotide sequence: TGTGCCACCAGCAGAGATTACAGGGGTGACACCGGGGAGCTGTTTTTT. This encodes CATSRDYRGDTGELFF.

The chain links TRBV24-1 to TRBJ2-2, with TRBD2 as a possible D gene (6 bases). The germline V and J ends were trimmed by 2 bases and 3 bases, with 12 bases remaining between them. Germline CDR1 reads KGHDR; CDR2 reads SFDVKD. CDR3 length: 16 residues. CDR3 nucleotides: TGTGCCACCAGTGATTCCACTGCGGGATACACCGGGGAGCTGTTTTTT. As protein: CATSDSTAGYTGELFF.

The chain couples TRBV5-1 to TRBJ1-1; maybe TRBD1 (6 bases). Between the trimmed V and J ends, which lost 0 bases and 2 bases, there was a span of 8 bases. The CDR3 extends over 14 amino acids. CDR1 is SGHRS and CDR2 is YFSETQ in the germline V gene. CDR3 DNA: TGCGCCAGCAGCTTGGGGACAGATAACACTGAAGCTTTCTTT. Its translation is CASSLGTDNTEAFF.

This chain uses TRBV27 with TRBJ1-4, with 11 bases identical to TRBD1. J gave up 8 bases and V 5 bases, and 4 bases lay outside the gene matches. The germline gives CDR1 MNHEY, CDR2 SMNVEV (reference sequence). This CDR3 contains 14 residues. CDR3 loop: CASSPDRGREKLFF. The CDR3 DNA is TGTGCCAGCAGTCCGGACAGGGGGCGGGAAAAACTGTTTTTT.

The J gene is TRBJ2-3, the V gene TRBV5-5; maybe TRBD1 (6 bases). V was clipped by 4 bases and J by 6 bases, with 15 bases between them. Germline values: CDR1 SGHKS, CDR2 YYEKEE (reference sequence). The CDR3 length is 14 residues. The CDR3 sequence is CASSPVTGTDTQYF. Written as DNA, the CDR3 is TGTGCCAGCAGCCCCGTGACAGGTACGGATACGCAGTATTTT. Full variable domain (rest looked up from reference TRBV5-5 and TRBJ2-3): DAGVTQSPTHLIKTRGQQVTLRCSPISGHKSVSWYQQVLGQGPQFIFQYYEKEERGRGNFPDRFSARQFPNYSSELNVNALLLGDSALYLCASSPVTGTDTQYFGPGTRLTVL.

The V gene is TRBV27, the J gene TRBJ2-2; D is unresolved. Trimming stripped 2 bases from V and 3 bases from J, with 10 bases between. The germline V gene encodes CDR1 MNHEY and CDR2 SMNVEV (reference sequence). CDR3 length: 15 residues. The CDR3 loop reads CASSLGNSYTGELFF. The CDR3 DNA reads as TGTGCCAGCAGTTTAGGAAACAGTTACACCGGGGAGCTGTTTTTT.

J is TRBJ1-3 and V is TRBV3-1 (or the pseudogene TRBV3-2), with D unresolved. The germline V gene encodes CDR1 LGHDT and CDR2 YNNKEL (reference sequence). The CDR3 spans 15 residues. The V end lost 0 bases, the J end lost 6 bases, and 12 bases lay between the germline ends. This CDR3 reads CASSQDRSKENTIYF. The CDR3 DNA reads as TGTGCCAGCAGCCAAGACAGGTCCAAAGAAAACACCATATATTTT.

V and J are TRBV11-2 and TRBJ2-3; D gene ambiguous. The germline CDR1 and CDR2 sequences are SGHAT and FQNNGV. The V end was cut by 2 bases, the J end by 1 base, with 4 bases between. This CDR3 contains 13 residues. The CDR3 DNA reads TGTGCCAGCAGCTTACCTGGCACAGATACGCAGTATTTT. This gives the protein CASSLPGTDTQYF.

This clone occurred once. The J gene is TRBJ2-1, the V gene TRBV4-1, with 10 bases aligning to TRBD2. Trimming took 0 bases from V and 5 from J; bases not matched to a gene: 7. The CDR3 contains 17 residues. Looked up from germline, CDR1 is MGHRA and CDR2 is YSYEKL. The CDR3, as DNA: TGCGCCAGCAGCCAAGACCCTCCTAGCGGGAGCGACAATGAGCAGTTCTTC. Its translation: CASSQDPPSGSDNEQFF.

About this clone itself: Other nucleotide sequences from this sample produce the same CDR3. The chain couples TRBV28 to TRBJ1-1, with 9 bases fitting TRBD1. V gave up 6 bases and J gave up 5 bases; unmatched junction bases: 7. This CDR3 region has 14 residues. Germline CDR1 MDHEN, CDR2 SYDVKM. This CDR3 is CASSLGDRGTEAFF. DNA of the CDR3: TGTGCCAGCAGCCTGGGAGACAGGGGGACTGAAGCTTTCTTT.

The CDR3 sequence: CASSQKQVKNTGELFF. The CDR3 bases are TGTGCCAGCAGCCAGAAGCAGGTGAAAAACACCGGGGAGCTGTTTTTT. This chain joins TRBV25-1 and TRBJ2-2; D ambiguous. Germline assignment: CDR1 MGHDK and CDR2 SYGVNS. CDR3 length equals 16 residues. The V end lost 6 bases, the J end lost 2 bases, and 16 bases lay between the germline ends.

Here the CDR3 DNA reads TGTGCCAGTAGTATCTCCGACTCTTATGGTGGCTACACCTTC. This gives the protein CASSISDSYGGYTF. V gene TRBV19 combines with J gene TRBJ1-2, with D unclear. V was clipped by 3 bases and J by 7 bases, with 15 bases between them. Germline-derived CDR1 and CDR2 are LNHDA and SQIVND (reference sequence). This CDR3 has 14 residues.

The gene calls are TRBV19 and TRBJ2-6, with TRBD1 matching 7 bases. The germline CDR1 and CDR2 sequences are LNHDA and SQIVND (reference sequence). The length of the CDR3 is 14 residues. The V gene end was trimmed by 8 bases and the J gene end by 5 bases; junction bases not matched to a gene: 6. CDR3 in DNA: TGTGCCAGTTCTACAGGGGTTCGGGCCAACGTCCTGACTTTC. This translates into CASSTGVRANVLTF.

The sample holds a few counts of this clone. V gene TRBV18 combines with J gene TRBJ2-2, with 8 positions matching TRBD1. This CDR3 is built from 13 residues. Germline CDR1 is KGHSH and CDR2 is LQKENI. Trimming removed 8 bases from V and 5 bases from J; junction bases left unmatched: 4. CDR3 nucleotide sequence: TGTGCCAGCCGGACAGGGCGGACCGGGGAGCTGTTTTTT. It is translated as CASRTGRTGELFF.

V and J are TRBV28 and TRBJ1-5, with D maybe TRBD1 (5 bases). CDR1 MDHEN and CDR2 SYDVKM come from the germline V gene. V was shortened by 6 bases and J by 5 bases, with 14 bases between the two germline ends. This CDR3 is 14 amino acids long. CDR3 region: CASRAGTVYQPQHF. The CDR3 region has the DNA TGTGCCAGCAGAGCCGGGACTGTCTATCAGCCCCAGCATTTT.

The chain has TRBV7-6 and TRBJ2-2, with D unclear. The CDR3 spans 15 residues. Germline V CDR1 and CDR2: SGHVS, FNYEAQ. V lost 5 bases to trimming and J lost 8 bases, with 18 bases between them. In DNA, the CDR3 is TGTGCCAGCAGCCGAATGTCGGGTTTCGAAGGGGAGCTGTTTTTT. Encoded protein: CASSRMSGFEGELFF.

V usage is TRBV6-5 and J usage is TRBJ2-7; D perhaps matches TRBD1 (7 bases). V was cut by 8 bases and J by 0 bases, with 11 bases left in between. The CDR3 runs to 13 residues. Germline V gene sequence: CDR1 MNHEY, CDR2 SVGAGI. This CDR3 reads CASRRDSSYEQYF. The CDR3 nucleotides read TGTGCCAGCCGGAGGGACAGCTCCTACGAGCAGTACTTC.

The V and J genes are TRBV15 and TRBJ2-7, with a tentative D call TRBD1 (5 bases). Germline V CDR1 and CDR2: LNHNV, YYDKDF (reference sequence). V dropped 0 bases and J dropped 2 bases, with 14 bases sitting between them. This CDR3 is 16 amino acids long. CDR3 sequence reads: CATSRDGRVGTYEQYF. The CDR3 region has the DNA TGTGCCACCAGCAGAGATGGCAGGGTGGGTACCTACGAGCAGTACTTC.